The rows below give T cell receptor beta chains drawn from one sample of a study of blood T cells in healthy people across ages. Each CDR3 protein gets one entry after TCRdb re-called the 5' RACE reads with MiXCR. The top ten hold less than 20% of the sample, which has 450,000 to 700,000 distinct CDR3 sequences, 27% seen once. The specimen was blood. The receptors stem from a woman aged 70-85 years in good health. The CDR3 runs from the conserved cysteine through the conserved F or W. A D gene is named only where the DNA matches it firmly. Size is omitted from some rows. Given values are once, few, many or a class for expanded clones.

v_call	clone_size	d_call	j_call	cdr3_nt	cdr3_aa
TRBV2	-	-	TRBJ1-1	TGTGCCAGCAGTGTATTGGGGTACACTGAAGCTTTCTTT	CASSVLGYTEAFF
TRBV20-1	-	TRBD1	TRBJ1-1	TGCAGTGCTGTAGGGACAGGGACTGGCAGAACTGAAGCTTTCTTT	CSAVGTGTGRTEAFF
TRBV5-5	once	TRBD1	TRBJ2-3	TGTGCCAGCAGCTTCCCCGGGACAGGGGTAGATACGCAGTATTTT	CASSFPGTGVDTQYF
TRBV7-9	few	-	TRBJ1-1	TGTGCCAGCATCCAGACGCGGGGGAACACTGAAGCTTTCTTT	CASIQTRGNTEAFF
TRBV4-2	few	-	TRBJ1-2	TGTGCCAGCAGCCAAGATTTCAGCCCGTTCTATGGCTACACCTTC	CASSQDFSPFYGYTF
TRBV20-1	-	TRBD2	TRBJ2-2	TGCAGTGCTCGACTCGCTAGCGGGGGGGCCTATACCGGGGAGCTGTTTTTT	CSARLASGGAYTGELFF
TRBV9	-	TRBD2	TRBJ2-5	TGTGCCAGCAGCGTAGCAGGGGCTAGCGGGGAAGAGACCCAGTACTTC	CASSVAGASGEETQYF
TRBV9	few	TRBD2	TRBJ2-5	TGTGCCAGCAGCGTAAATCCGGGGGGGAAAGAGACCCAGTACTTC	CASSVNPGGKETQYF
TRBV20-1	few	-	TRBJ1-1	TGCAGTGCTTTTCGGGCACAGATGAACACTGAAGCTTTCTTT	CSAFRAQMNTEAFF
TRBV24-1	-	-	TRBJ2-2	TGTGCCACTTCCCACCGGGACACCGTCTTCACCGGGGAGCTGTTTTTT	CATSHRDTVFTGELFF
TRBV20-1	-	-	TRBJ1-1	TGCAGTGCCTTTCTGGACAAGAACACTGAAGCTTTCTTT	CSAFLDKNTEAFF
TRBV30	-	TRBD2	TRBJ2-7	TGTGCCTGGTCACTAGCGGGATTGTACGGGCAGTACTTC	CAWSLAGLYGQYF
TRBV18	few	-	TRBJ1-4	TGTGCCAGCTCACCAGGGGGATTAATAAATGAAAAACTGTTTTTT	CASSPGGLINEKLFF
TRBV4-3	-	-	TRBJ2-5	TGCGCCAGCAGCCAACAATTGACCGGGACCGGCGAGACCCAGTACTTC	CASSQQLTGTGETQYF
TRBV12-3/TRBV12-4	few	-	TRBJ2-5	TGTGCCAGCAGTTTAGCGCTCGGCAGGTACCAAGAGACCCAGTACTTC	CASSLALGRYQETQYF
TRBV6-6	many	-	TRBJ2-5	TGTGCCAGCAGTACTGCGGGGACCCAGTACTTC	CASSTAGTQYF
TRBV4-2	few	TRBD2	TRBJ2-3	TGTGCCAGCAGCCAAGGTAGCGGGGGGGCCGATACGCAGTATTTT	CASSQGSGGADTQYF
TRBV12-3/TRBV12-4	few	-	TRBJ2-3	TGTGCCAGCAGTTCCTTCCCTCCTAGCACAGATACGCAGTATTTT	CASSSFPPSTDTQYF
TRBV12-3/TRBV12-4	few	-	TRBJ1-4	TGTGCCAGCAGGGGTCCTGGAGGTAATGAAAAACTGTTTTTT	CASRGPGGNEKLFF
TRBV4-2	-	TRBD2	TRBJ2-5	TGTGCCAGCAGCCAAAAGGGAGGGGAGACGGAGACCCAGTACTTC	CASSQKGGETETQYF
TRBV9	few	-	TRBJ2-5	TGTGCCAGCAGCGTAGCTGAAGGACGACAAGAGACCCAGTACTTC	CASSVAEGRQETQYF
TRBV4-2	few	TRBD2	TRBJ2-1	TGTGCCAGCAGCCAAGCACCGCAAGCGGGGGGGCCGAATGAGCAGTTCTTC	CASSQAPQAGGPNEQFF
TRBV2	-	TRBD1	TRBJ1-1	TGTGCCAGTCGCGTAGGGACAGCCGAAGCTTTCTTT	CASRVGTAEAFF
TRBV20-1	few	-	TRBJ1-3	TGCAGTGCTACCCAGGGAAACACCATATATTTT	CSATQGNTIYF
TRBV28	few	-	TRBJ1-1	TGTGCCAGCAGTTTCATTTTGTCTGGAGCTGAAGCTTTCTTT	CASSFILSGAEAFF
TRBV29-1	few	TRBD2	TRBJ2-5	TGCAGCGTGGGTAGACTAGCGGGAGGACAAGAGACCCAGTACTTC	CSVGRLAGGQETQYF
TRBV28	few	TRBD1	TRBJ2-6	TGTGCCAGCAGTGGGACAGGGGGCGGTGGGGCCAACGTCCTGACTTTC	CASSGTGGGGANVLTF
TRBV29-1	-	TRBD1	TRBJ1-1	TGCAGCGTCGTTGACAGGGGGCGAGTGAACACTGAAGCTTTCTTT	CSVVDRGRVNTEAFF
TRBV20-1	-	-	TRBJ2-1	TGCAGTGCTAGAGAGCCGGGACCATTACAGTTCTTC	CSAREPGPLQFF
TRBV29-1	-	-	TRBJ1-1	TGCAGCGTTGCCCGAGGGGTGGAAGCTTTCTTT	CSVARGVEAFF
TRBV6-5	few	-	TRBJ2-5	TGTGCCAGCAGTAAGCTAGCGTTGGAGACCCAGTACTTC	CASSKLALETQYF
TRBV4-2	-	-	TRBJ1-2	TGTGCCAGCAGCCAACTCAGCAGGTCCTATGGCTACACCTTC	CASSQLSRSYGYTF
TRBV6-6	few	-	TRBJ1-5	TGTGCCAGCAGGTCATACGGCGCTTATAGCAATCAGCCCCAGCATTTT	CASRSYGAYSNQPQHF
TRBV6-5	-	-	TRBJ2-2	TGTGCCAGCAGGCCTTCCGGGACCGGGGAGCTGTTTTTT	CASRPSGTGELFF
TRBV5-1	-	TRBD1	TRBJ1-4	TGCGCCAGCAGCCGATCACAGGGGACCACTGAAAAACTGTTTTTT	CASSRSQGTTEKLFF
TRBV5-1	few	TRBD2	TRBJ2-5	TGCGCCAGCAGCTTGACGCCTAGCGGCATAGAGACCCAGTACTTC	CASSLTPSGIETQYF
TRBV6-6	-	-	TRBJ2-6	TGTGCCAGCAGCCAAACGGAGGGTGCCAACGTCCTGACTTTC	CASSQTEGANVLTF
TRBV7-2	-	-	TRBJ2-5	TGTGCCAGCAGCCAACTAGGGGCGAAAGAGACCCAGTACTTC	CASSQLGAKETQYF
TRBV5-5	few	TRBD1	TRBJ2-7	TGTGCCAGCAGTTTGATGGGACAGGGCTACGAGCAGTACTTC	CASSLMGQGYEQYF
TRBV14	-	TRBD1	TRBJ1-4	TGTGCCAGCAGCCAAGCCCTACAGGGGTCCCTGTTTTTT	CASSQALQGSLFF
TRBV20-1	-	-	TRBJ2-6	TGCAGTGCTAGAAAGGCGGCCCTTAAGCTAGGGGCCAACGTCCTGACTTTC	CSARKAALKLGANVLTF
TRBV10-2	few	-	TRBJ2-5	TGCGCCACCCTGGACAAGTACCAAGAGACCCAGTACTTC	CATLDKYQETQYF
TRBV14	-	-	TRBJ2-7	TGTGCCAGCAGCCCTATTGGGATTGAGCGGACCTACGAGCAGTACTTC	CASSPIGIERTYEQYF
TRBV11-3	-	-	TRBJ2-7	TGTGCCAGCAGCTTAGAATACGACCAGTACTTC	CASSLEYDQYF
TRBV4-1	-	-	TRBJ1-3	TGCGCCAGCAGCCAAGATAATCTGTCTGGAAACACCATATATTTT	CASSQDNLSGNTIYF
TRBV5-6	few	-	TRBJ2-1	TGTGCCAGCAGCTTAGGGGTCTCCTACAATGAGCAGTTCTTC	CASSLGVSYNEQFF
TRBV12-3/TRBV12-4	-	TRBD1	TRBJ2-7	TGTGCCAGCAACACCGGGACAGGCAAGCAGTACTTC	CASNTGTGKQYF
TRBV4-3	-	-	TRBJ1-2	TGCGCCAGCAGCCAAGTTACAGGGTCCGGGGGCTACACCTTC	CASSQVTGSGGYTF